The 15 T cell receptor beta chains in this list originate from one sample, sequenced in a study of neurological immune-mediated disorders. TCRdb fed the 5' RACE reads into MiXCR, producing one record per CDR3 protein. The sample carries roughly 80,000 distinct CDR3 sequences, 17% recorded once. Specimen: PBMCs. These receptors came from a middle-aged woman in good health.

This clonotype was detected ten times or more. The rearrangement joins TRBV20-1 to TRBJ1-5; D unresolved. V lost 6 bases to trimming and J lost 0 bases, with 6 bases between them. The germline CDR1 and CDR2 sequences are DFQATT and SNEGSKA (reference sequence). This CDR3 has 12 amino acids. In nucleotides, the CDR3 is TGCAGTGCGGGCAGTAGCAATCAGCCCCAGCATTTT. Encoded protein: CSAGSSNQPQHF.

This clonotype was detected ten times or more. CDR3 DNA: TGCGCCAGCAGCATGTTGACTAGTGGCAATGAGCAGTTCTTC. Translating it yields CASSMLTSGNEQFF. This chain joins TRBV5-1 and TRBJ2-1; a possible D gene is TRBD2 (6 bases). Trimming removed 4 bases at V and 6 bases at J, with 14 bases between. The CDR3 sequence is 14 residues long. CDR1 SGHRS and CDR2 YFSETQ come from the germline V gene.

There are many counts of this clonotype. This chain joins TRBV12-3 or TRBV12-4 and TRBJ2-2; D is unresolved. CDR3 length: 12 amino acids. V was shortened by 6 bases and J by 2 bases, with 4 bases between the two germline ends. The CDR3 bases are TGTGCCAGCAGGAGAAACACCGGGGAGCTGTTTTTT. Residues: CASRRNTGELFF.

This clonotype has just a few counts. The rearrangement links TRBV25-1 to TRBJ2-3; D is unresolved. Germline V gives CDR1 MGHDK, CDR2 SYGVNS. The length of the CDR3 is 12 residues. The ends were cut back, 4 bases at V and 8 bases at J, with 10 bases in the middle. The CDR3 sequence is CASSGLGGTQYF. CDR3 nucleotides: TGTGCCAGCAGTGGACTTGGTGGTACGCAGTATTTT.

This clonotype was observed at least ten times. This chain links TRBV9 with TRBJ2-1; 8 bases map to TRBD1. The CDR3 totals 14 residues. Per the germline V gene, CDR1 is SGDLS and CDR2 is YYNGEE. The junction had 9 bases not matched to a gene; V was cut back by 4 bases and J by 9 bases. This chain's CDR3 is CASSPRGTGPEQFF. CDR3 nucleotides: TGTGCCAGCAGCCCAAGAGGGACAGGTCCTGAGCAGTTCTTC.

In this sample, this clonotype turned up many times. As DNA, the CDR3 is TGTGCCAGCAGCTTGGAGGAAGGGCACAGGGGGGGCTACACCTTC. The encoded protein is CASSLEEGHRGGYTF. The rearrangement links TRBV5-6 to TRBJ1-2; 8 bases are shared with TRBD1. This CDR3 comprises 15 residues. From germline, CDR1 is SGHDT and CDR2 YYEEEE. The junction had 9 bases not matched to a gene; V was cut back by 0 bases and J by 8 bases. Based on the CDR3 plus reference TRBV5-6 and TRBJ1-2, the full variable domain is DAGVTQSPTHLIKTRGQQVTLRCSPKSGHDTVSWYQQALGQGPQFIFQYYEEEERQRGNFPDRFSGHQFPNYSSELNVNALLLGDSALYLCASSLEEGHRGGYTFGSGTRLTVV.

This clonotype was observed at least ten times. The chain employs TRBV5-1 and TRBJ2-1, with 11 bases identical to TRBD1. V was pared by 4 bases and J by 7 bases, with 7 bases of the junction left unmatched. Looked up from germline, CDR1 is SGHRS and CDR2 is YFSETQ. CDR3 length: 15 amino acids. The CDR3 here is CASSRGQGVSNEQFF. Written as DNA, the CDR3 is TGCGCCAGCAGCCGGGGACAGGGGGTTAGTAATGAGCAGTTCTTC.

This clonotype was observed at least ten times. The V gene is TRBV20-1, the J gene TRBJ2-2; the D is unclear. The CDR3 totals 15 residues. Trimming removed 3 bases at V and 2 bases at J, with 13 bases between. Germline V gene sequence: CDR1 DFQATT, CDR2 SNEGSKA (reference sequence). The CDR3 bases are TGCAGTGCTAGTTTCTCATCCCCCAACACCGGGGAGCTGTTTTTT. Translated: CSASFSSPNTGELFF.

The chain is built from TRBV2 and TRBJ2-5; 7 bases match TRBD2. Germline CDR1 SNHLY, CDR2 FYNNEI. Germline trimming cut 0 bases from V and 8 bases from J; bases unmatched to any gene: 9. The CDR3 runs to 15 residues. The CDR3, as DNA: TGTGCCAGCAGTGAAGCGCGGGTGAGGGGACTAACCCAGTACTTC. The encoded protein is CASSEARVRGLTQYF.

This clonotype was counted many times. V gene TRBV7-2 combines with J gene TRBJ2-3; no clear D gene. This CDR3 has 14 amino acids. The V and J ends lost 5 bases and 0 bases respectively, with 9 bases between them. From germline, CDR1 is SGHTA and CDR2 FQGNSA. As DNA, the CDR3 is TGTGCCAGCAGCCCCCACTCGAGCACAGATACGCAGTATTTT. It encodes CASSPHSSTDTQYF.

This clonotype was found a few times. A junction boundary mismatches the germline segment, possibly from a read error. The chain joins TRBV5-1 to TRBJ2-1, with a possible D match to TRBD1 (8 bases). The CDR3 is 13 amino acids. The germline V gene has CDR1 SGHRS and CDR2 YFSETQ. Written as DNA, the CDR3 is TGCGCCAGCAGCCCCGACAGGGGACTACCTCGGGACTTC. As protein: CASSPDRGLPRDF.

This clonotype has a count of ten or more. V usage is TRBV5-1 and J usage is TRBJ2-7; a weak D match, TRBD1 (5 bases). Deletions cut 4 bases from V and 1 base from J, with 15 bases between. The V gene's germline CDR1 is SGHRS and CDR2 YFSETQ. The CDR3 is made up of 15 amino acids. CDR3 DNA: TGCGCCAGCAGCCCAGGGTTCGGCGATTCCTACGAGCAGTACGTC. Its protein product is CASSPGFGDSYEQYV.

The sample holds many counts of this clonotype. The genes are TRBV7-8 and TRBJ2-4; D may be TRBD1 or TRBD2 (5 bases each). The V end lost 4 bases, the J end lost 11 bases, and 15 bases lay between the germline ends. Germline V lookup: CDR1 SGHVS, CDR2 FQNEAQ. The CDR3 spans 13 residues. As DNA, the CDR3 is TGTGCCAGCAGCTGGGACGCCGCGTCGGTTCAGTACTTC. Translation gives CASSWDAASVQYF.

This clonotype was counted at least ten times. The rearrangement uses TRBV5-1 and TRBJ2-1; D gene uncertain. V was pared by 0 bases and J by 7 bases, with 11 bases between. CDR1 and CDR2 (germline): SGHRS, YFSETQ. The CDR3 has 14 residues. Written as DNA, the CDR3 is TGCGCCAGCAGCTTGGAAATTACGGGTAATGAGCAGTTCTTC. As protein: CASSLEITGNEQFF.

Many counts were recorded for this clonotype. The chain is built from TRBV20-1 and TRBJ2-1; TRBD2 agrees at 12 bases. Germline lookup yields CDR1 DFQATT and CDR2 SNEGSKA (reference sequence). The CDR3 has 14 residues. Unmatched junction bases numbered 7, after V lost 6 bases and J lost 7 bases. CDR3 DNA: TGCAGTGCCGGCCTAGCGGGGGGGCGGAATGAGCAGTTCTTC. Amino acid sequence: CSAGLAGGRNEQFF.